The TCR beta chain under discussion was sequenced for a study of beta chain features in type 1 diabetes. Findings of the study overall: Across all four CD4+ subsets, people with type 1 diabetes showed modestly shorter TCRB CDR3s. Naive, central memory and Treg TCRB repertoires seemed to resemble each other more closely in patients than they did in healthy donors.

Comments on this clone: Its target is not known.

This CDR3 region has 16 residues. Germline loops: CDR1 MNHNY, CDR2 SVGAGI (reference sequence). The ends lost 7 bases at V and 1 base at J; junction bases unmatched: 11. Sorting of CD4+ naive, central memory, regulatory and stem cell-like memory cells was performed via CD45RO/CCR7/CD25/CD127/CD95/CD27. Purities over 98% were achieved in all sorted populations. TCRB transcripts that were expressed got sequenced, as all of the isolated RNA had been reverse transcribed. Produced via immunoSEQ multiplex PCR; TCRdb's table is partial and in-frame only. The sample has about 280,000 clones, about 15% seen once.

Sample: naive CD4+ T cells from blood. The chain recombines TRBV6-6 with TRBJ2-3; TRBD2 matches 7 bases. The receptor comes from a man aged 18 to 29 with type 1 diabetes. The CDR3 DNA reads as TGTGCCAGCACCGGACTAGAGCTTCAGCGCACAGATACGCAGTATTTT. Translation gives CASTGLELQRTDTQYF.